These 8 T cell receptor beta chains were all obtained from the same sample, sequenced in a study of vaccination effects on CD4 cells after COVID-19. For these receptors, no antigen is known. Assay: immunoSEQ multiplex PCR; the TCRdb copy retains only in-frame clones and omits some. The sample carries fewer than 90,000 clones, under 85% recorded once. Before any sequencing was done, the ViraFEST assay used viral peptide pools to expand antigen-specific CD4+ T cells. Having been cultured for 9 to 11 days, the cells underwent CD4+ T cell isolation. Participants completed two doses of the BNT162b2 or mRNA-1273 vaccine. Sample: CD4+ T cells from PBMCs cultured with HCoV-OC43 spike peptides, taken after COVID-19 vaccination. The sample's subset: HCoV-OC43 spike overlapping peptide pool stimulation. The source of these receptors is a human donor who received a COVID-19 vaccine.

The rearrangement joins TRBV30 to TRBJ2-2, with D tentatively TRBD2 (5 bases). V was clipped by 3 bases and J by 7 bases, with 18 bases between them. The CDR3 totals 15 residues. Germline V lookup: CDR1 GTSNPN, CDR2 SVGIG (reference sequence). The CDR3 spells CAWSVTGNSLGELFF. The DNA for the CDR3 is TGTGCCTGGAGCGTTACCGGGAACTCGCTCGGGGAGCTGTTTTTT.

V and J are TRBV19 and TRBJ2-1; 14 bases line up with TRBD2. V trimming: 5 bases; J trimming: 0 bases; junction bases outside the gene matches: 6. CDR3 length equals 18 residues. The germline gives CDR1 LNHDA, CDR2 SQIVND (reference sequence). The chain's CDR3 is CASSASGTSGGSYNEQFF. In nucleotides, the CDR3 is TGTGCCAGTAGTGCCTCCGGGACTAGCGGGGGCTCCTACAATGAGCAGTTCTTC. Using reference TRBV19 and TRBJ2-1 for the parts outside the CDR3, the full variable domain is DGGITQSPKYLFRKEGQNVTLSCEQNLNHDAMYWYRQDPGQGLRLIYYSQIVNDFQKGDIAEGYSVSREKKESFPLTVTSAQKNPTAFYLCASSASGTSGGSYNEQFFGPGTRLTVL.

V is TRBV2 and J is TRBJ2-5; TRBD2 agrees at 10 bases. The J segment lost 4 bases and the V segment lost 6 bases, leaving 11 bases of the junction unmatched. CDR3 length: 16 residues. The V gene's germline CDR1 is SNHLY and CDR2 FYNNEI. CDR3 protein: CASSAAIAGGLETQYF. In DNA, the CDR3 is TGTGCCAGCAGCGCCGCTATAGCGGGGGGCCTAGAGACCCAGTACTTC.

The chain employs TRBV30 and TRBJ2-7; D possibly corresponds to TRBD2 (6 bases). CDR1 and CDR2 from the germline V gene are GTSNPN and SVGIG (reference sequence). The CDR3 is 13 amino acids. Trimming took 2 bases from V and 1 from J, leaving 9 bases between them. CDR3 DNA: TGTGCCTGGAGTAGCGGGCCATCCTACGAGCAGTACGTC. The encoded protein is CAWSSGPSYEQYV.

J is TRBJ1-1 and V is TRBV2; TRBD1 is a possible D gene (5 bases). Per the germline V gene, CDR1 is SNHLY and CDR2 is FYNNEI. V gave up 10 bases and J gave up 1 base, with 13 bases separating them. This CDR3 has 13 residues. Here the CDR3 reads CAIQGSRNTEAFF. For the CDR3, the DNA is TGTGCCATCCAGGGTTCTAGGAACACTGAAGCTTTCTTT.

The genes are TRBV9 and TRBJ1-6; a weak D match, TRBD1 (6 bases). In germline, CDR1 is SGDLS, CDR2 YYNGEE. V lost 2 bases and J lost 9, with 15 bases in between. This CDR3 region has 15 residues. The CDR3 nucleotides read TGTGCCAGCAGCGTCACACAGGGAGGAAGTTCACCCCTCCACTTT. Protein sequence: CASSVTQGGSSPLHF.

Only one count was recorded for this clone. V is TRBV3-1 (or the pseudogene TRBV3-2) and J is TRBJ1-1, with D uncertain. Looked up from germline, CDR1 is LGHDT and CDR2 is YNNKEL (reference sequence). The CDR3 spans 15 residues. V lost 5 bases, J lost 1 base, and 14 bases lay in between. CDR3 region: CASSATRASNTEAFF. The CDR3 DNA reads as TGTGCCAGCAGCGCCACCCGGGCCTCGAACACTGAAGCTTTCTTT.

This rearrangement joins TRBV18 to TRBJ1-2; D not resolved. V lost 5 bases and J 2 bases, leaving 9 bases between the germline ends. The CDR3 runs 13 residues. Germline loops: CDR1 KGHSH, CDR2 LQKENI. In DNA form, the CDR3 reads TGTGCCAGCTCAATCGGGCGGAACTATGGCTACACCTTC. This codes for CASSIGRNYGYTF.